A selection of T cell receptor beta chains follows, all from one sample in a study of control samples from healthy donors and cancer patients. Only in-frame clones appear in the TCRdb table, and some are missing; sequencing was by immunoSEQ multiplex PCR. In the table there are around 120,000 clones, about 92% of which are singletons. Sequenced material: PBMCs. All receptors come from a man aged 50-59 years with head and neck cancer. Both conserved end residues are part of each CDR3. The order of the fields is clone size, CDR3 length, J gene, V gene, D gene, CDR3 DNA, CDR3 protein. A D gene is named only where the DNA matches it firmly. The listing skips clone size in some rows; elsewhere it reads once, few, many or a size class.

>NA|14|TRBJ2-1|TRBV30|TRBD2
TGTGCCTGGACCCACGCTAGCGGGGGAAATGAGCAGTTCTTC
CAWTHASGGNEQFF
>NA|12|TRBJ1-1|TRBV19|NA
TGTGCCAGTACCAATCGACAGGCTAGAGCTTTCTTT
CASTNRQARAFF
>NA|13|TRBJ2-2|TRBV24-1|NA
TGTGCCACCAGTGGAACGAACACCGGGGAGCTGTTTTTT
CATSGTNTGELFF
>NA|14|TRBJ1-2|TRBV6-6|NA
TGTGCCAGCAGTTCCAGTTCGGCTAACTATGGCTACACCTTC
CASSSSSANYGYTF
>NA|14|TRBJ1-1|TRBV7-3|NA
TGTGCCAGCAGCTCGGGACCGATGAACACTGAAGCTTTCTTT
CASSSGPMNTEAFF
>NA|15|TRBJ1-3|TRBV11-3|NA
TGTGCCAGCAGCCGTGGGGGTAAATCTGGAAACACCATATATTTT
CASSRGGKSGNTIYF
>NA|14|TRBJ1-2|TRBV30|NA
TGTGCCTGGAGTCGAAGAACGTATAACTATGGCTACACCTTC
CAWSRRTYNYGYTF
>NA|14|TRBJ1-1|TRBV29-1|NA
TGCAGCGTTGAAGGGGGGACCGAGAACACTGAAGCTTTCTTT
CSVEGGTENTEAFF
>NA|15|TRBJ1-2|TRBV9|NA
TGTGCCAGCAGCGTAGCGGGGGTGACTAACTATGGCTACACCTTC
CASSVAGVTNYGYTF
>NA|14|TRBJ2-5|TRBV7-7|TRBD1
TGTGCCAGCAGCTCCACAGGGGGCACCGGGACCCAGTACTTC
CASSSTGGTGTQYF
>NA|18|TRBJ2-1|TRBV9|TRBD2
TGTGCCAGCAGCGTAGAGCGGGAACGGGGCTCCTCCTACAATGAGCAGTTCTTC
CASSVERERGSSYNEQFF
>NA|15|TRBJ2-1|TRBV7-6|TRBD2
TGTGCCAGCAGCTTTAGCGGGGGGGCGGGCAATGAGCAGTTCTTC
CASSFSGGAGNEQFF
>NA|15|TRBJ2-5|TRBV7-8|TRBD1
TGTGCCAGCAGCTTAGCGGGGCAGGGGGCGAGGGCCCAGTACTTC
CASSLAGQGARAQYF
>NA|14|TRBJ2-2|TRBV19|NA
TGTGCCAGTAGTTGGTGGGCCACCACCGGGGAGCTGTTTTTT
CASSWWATTGELFF
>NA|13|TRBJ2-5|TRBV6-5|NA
TGTGCCAGCGCGAGGGGGCGGGGAGAGACCCAGTACTTC
CASARGRGETQYF
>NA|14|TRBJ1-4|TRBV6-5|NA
TGTGCCAGCAGTTCCGGGAGGGCTAATGAAAAACTGTTTTTT
CASSSGRANEKLFF
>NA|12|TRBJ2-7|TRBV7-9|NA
TGTGCCAGCAGCTCCCTTTCCTACGAGCAGTACTTC
CASSSLSYEQYF
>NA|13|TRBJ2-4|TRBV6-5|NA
TGTGCCAGCAGGTCGAACAATTTAAACATTCAGTACTTC
CASRSNNLNIQYF
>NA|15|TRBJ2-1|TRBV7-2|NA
TGTGCCAGCAGCTATGACAAGGGGGGATACAATGAGCAGTTCTTC
CASSYDKGGYNEQFF
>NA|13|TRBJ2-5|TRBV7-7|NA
TGTGCCAGCAGCTTTGGTAGCCGGGAGACCCAGTACTTC
CASSFGSRETQYF
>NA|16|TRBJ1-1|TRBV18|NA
TGTGCCAGCTCACTACACACGCGGGCGGAGAACACTGAAGCTTTCTTT
CASSLHTRAENTEAFF
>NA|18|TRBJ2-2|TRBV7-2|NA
TGTGCCAGCAGCCTCAGGGGTGGGAGATACGCGAACACCGGGGAGCTGTTTTTT
CASSLRGGRYANTGELFF
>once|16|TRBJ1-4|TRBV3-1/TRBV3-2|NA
TGTGCCAGCAGCCAAGAAATGGACCCGACTAATGAAAAACTGTTTTTT
CASSQEMDPTNEKLFF
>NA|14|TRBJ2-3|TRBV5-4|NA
TGTGCCAGCAGCTCCGTAGGGCCGGGGGATACGCAGTATTTT
CASSSVGPGDTQYF
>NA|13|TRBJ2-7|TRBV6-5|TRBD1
TGTGCCAGCAGGTGGGACAGGGTGGGTGAGCAGTACTTC
CASRWDRVGEQYF
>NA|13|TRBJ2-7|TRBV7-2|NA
TGTGCCAGCAGTTCCCGAGCCCGCTACGAGCAGTACTTC
CASSSRARYEQYF
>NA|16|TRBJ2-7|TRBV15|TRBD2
TGTGCCACCAGCAGAGCCAGGACTAGCGGCTCCTACGAGCAGTACTTC
CATSRARTSGSYEQYF
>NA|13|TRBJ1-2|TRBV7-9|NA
TGTGCCAGCAGCACCCAGACACCTTTGGGCTACACCTTC
CASSTQTPLGYTF
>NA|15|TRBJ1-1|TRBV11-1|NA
TGTGCCAGCAGCTTAACTCCAGGGTCCGACACTGAAGCTTTCTTT
CASSLTPGSDTEAFF
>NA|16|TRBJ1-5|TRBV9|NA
TGTGCCAGCAGCGTAGTCAGTCATAAAAGCAATCAGCCCCAGCATTTT
CASSVVSHKSNQPQHF
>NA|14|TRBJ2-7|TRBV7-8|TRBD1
TGTGCCAGCACTGGACAGGGCGTAGTTGGCGAGCAGTACTTC
CASTGQGVVGEQYF
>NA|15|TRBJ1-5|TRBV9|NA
TGTGCCAGCAGCGTAGGGGGAACGGACAATCAGCCCCAGCATTTT
CASSVGGTDNQPQHF
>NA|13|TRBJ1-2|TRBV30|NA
TGTGCCTGTTCGAGGGCCAGCTGGGATGGCTACACCTTC
CACSRASWDGYTF
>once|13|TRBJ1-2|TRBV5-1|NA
TGCGCCAGCAGCTTGGAAGGGACATATGGCTACACCTTC
CASSLEGTYGYTF
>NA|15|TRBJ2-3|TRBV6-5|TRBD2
TGTGCCAGCAAAGCCACTAGCGGGGGGCAAAATACGCAGTATTTT
CASKATSGGQNTQYF
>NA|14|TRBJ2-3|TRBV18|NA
TGTGCCAGCTCGGAAGCGGCTAGCACAGATACGCAGTATTTT
CASSEAASTDTQYF
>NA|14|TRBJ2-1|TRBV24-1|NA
TGTGCCACCAGTCGTGCGGCGGCCTACAATGAGCAGTTCTTC
CATSRAAAYNEQFF
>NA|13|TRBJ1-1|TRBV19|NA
TGTGCCAGTAGTATCCTGTTATACACTGAAGCTTTCTTT
CASSILLYTEAFF
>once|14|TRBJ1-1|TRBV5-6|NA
TGTGCCAGCAGCCTAGGGACCGGGAACACTGAAGCTTTCTTT
CASSLGTGNTEAFF
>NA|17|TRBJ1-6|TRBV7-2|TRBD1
TGTGCCAGCAGCCTGGGACAGGGGTATACCTATAATTCACCCCTCCACTTT
CASSLGQGYTYNSPLHF
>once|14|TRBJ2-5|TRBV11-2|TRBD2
TGTGCCAGCAGCCAACGGGGGGGGGAAGAGACCCAGTACTTC
CASSQRGGEETQYF
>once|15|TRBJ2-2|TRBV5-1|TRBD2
TGCGCCAGCACCCCGGCGGGGGTAGTTTCCGGGGAGCTGTTTTTT
CASTPAGVVSGELFF
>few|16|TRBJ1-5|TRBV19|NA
TGTGCCAGTAGTATTGGTGCCGTGTATAGCAATCAGCCCCAGCATTTT
CASSIGAVYSNQPQHF
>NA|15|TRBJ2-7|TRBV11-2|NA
TGTGCCAGCAGATCGTATGGGACAAGCTCCTACGAGCAGTACTTC
CASRSYGTSSYEQYF
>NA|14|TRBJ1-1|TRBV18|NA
TGTGCCAGCTCACCGGGGGCAGGTTCCACTGAAGCTTTCTTT
CASSPGAGSTEAFF
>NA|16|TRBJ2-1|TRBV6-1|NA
TGTGCCAGCAGTGATCTAACTAGCCCCCCCTACAATGAGCAGTTCTTC
CASSDLTSPPYNEQFF
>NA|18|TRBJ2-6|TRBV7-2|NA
TGTGCCAGCAGCTTAGGGAGCGGAGCCAACTCTGGGGCCAACGTCCTGACTTTC
CASSLGSGANSGANVLTF
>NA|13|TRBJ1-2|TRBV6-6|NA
TGTGCCAGCAGCCTCTATATGGTCTATGGCTACACCTTC
CASSLYMVYGYTF
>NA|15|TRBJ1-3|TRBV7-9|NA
TGTGCCAGCAGCTTAGTTACAGGCTCTGGAAACACCATATATTTT
CASSLVTGSGNTIYF
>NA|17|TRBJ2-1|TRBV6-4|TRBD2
TGTACCAGCAGTGAGGGAGGAGCGGGGGCCTTTTACAATGAGCAGTTCTTC
CTSSEGGAGAFYNEQFF